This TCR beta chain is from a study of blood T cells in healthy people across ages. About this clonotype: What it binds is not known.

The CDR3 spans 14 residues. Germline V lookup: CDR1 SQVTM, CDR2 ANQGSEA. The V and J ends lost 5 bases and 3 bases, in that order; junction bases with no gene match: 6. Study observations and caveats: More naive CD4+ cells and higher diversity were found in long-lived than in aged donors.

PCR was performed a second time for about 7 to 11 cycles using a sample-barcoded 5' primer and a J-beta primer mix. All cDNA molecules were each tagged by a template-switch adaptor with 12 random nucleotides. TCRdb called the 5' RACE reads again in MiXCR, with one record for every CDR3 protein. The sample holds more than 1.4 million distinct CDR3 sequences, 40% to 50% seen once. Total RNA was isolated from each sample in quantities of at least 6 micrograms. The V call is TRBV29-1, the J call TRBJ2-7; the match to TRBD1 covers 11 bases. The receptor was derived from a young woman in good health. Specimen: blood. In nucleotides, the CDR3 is TGCAGCGTTTATCGGACAGGGGGCAACTACGAGCAGTACTTC. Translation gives CSVYRTGGNYEQYF.